This T cell receptor (beta chain) emerged from a study of blood T cells in healthy people across ages. A remark on this clonotype: A read error may account for a junction end that differs from germline.

Healthy Caucasian individuals from Russia aged about 6 to 100 served as donors. Every sample had a minimum of 6.5 million PBMCs isolated. Every sample gave at least 5 micrograms of total RNA when it was extracted. A second PCR of roughly 6 to 12 cycles used a sample-barcoded 5' primer and a J-beta primer mix. Every cDNA molecule bore a tag from a template-switch adaptor containing 12 random nucleotides. TCRdb re-called the 5' RACE reads with MiXCR, one entry per CDR3 protein. Of about 320,000 distinct CDR3 sequences in the sample, roughly 26% were seen once. This CDR3 spans 15 amino acids. Germline-derived CDR1 and CDR2 are SGDLS and YYNGEE.

The source of this sequence is a woman aged 70-85 years in good health. The sample comprised blood. V is TRBV9 and J is TRBJ2-5, with TRBD1 identical over 8 bases. In nucleotides, the CDR3 is TGTGCCGGCAGCACAAGCCCACAGGGGGAGGAGACCCGGTACTTC. Translating gives CAGSTSPQGEETRYF.